The 16 T cell receptor beta chains listed next were all sequenced from one sample in a study of T cell responses to AZD1222 COVID-19 vaccine. Only in-frame clones appear in the TCRdb table, and some are missing; sequencing was by immunoSEQ multiplex PCR. The table records roughly 180,000 clones, around 90% of them present only once. Here the sequenced sample was peripheral blood, taken 28 days after the second AZD1222 dose. Receptors were obtained from an adult who received the AZD1222 COVID-19 vaccine.

The J gene is TRBJ2-7, the V gene TRBV19; perhaps TRBD1 as D (6 bases). This CDR3 has 15 residues. V was trimmed by 2 bases and J by 2 bases, leaving 13 bases between them. The V gene's germline CDR1 is LNHDA and CDR2 SQIVND (reference sequence). CDR3 loop: CASSIKDSDAYEQYF. The CDR3, as DNA: TGTGCCAGTAGTATAAAGGACAGCGACGCCTACGAGCAGTACTTC.

V usage is TRBV19 and J usage is TRBJ1-5, with 9 bases identical to TRBD1. Germline V lookup: CDR1 LNHDA, CDR2 SQIVND (reference sequence). Trimming at V came to 5 bases and at J to 3 bases, leaving 2 bases not matched to a gene. The CDR3 consists of 14 residues. CDR3 sequence reads: CASSWTGDNQPQHF. In nucleotides, the CDR3 is TGTGCCAGTAGTTGGACAGGGGACAATCAGCCCCAGCATTTT.

V gene TRBV4-3 combines with J gene TRBJ1-2; D not resolved. This CDR3 comprises 12 residues. The germline gives CDR1 LGHNA, CDR2 YSLEER. Trimming left V 1 base short and J 5 bases short, with 5 bases between. The CDR3 spells CASSQVPYGYTF. In DNA form, the CDR3 reads TGCGCCAGCAGCCAAGTGCCATATGGCTACACCTTC.

The chain links TRBV5-1 to TRBJ1-1, with D perhaps TRBD1 (5 bases). Per the germline V gene, CDR1 is SGHRS and CDR2 is YFSETQ. The CDR3 contains 14 residues. V was trimmed by 4 bases and J by 1 base, leaving 11 bases between them. The CDR3 DNA reads as TGCGCCAGCAGCACGGGGGTCCGGAACACTGAAGCTTTCTTT. Its protein product is CASSTGVRNTEAFF. Complete variable domain (other parts from reference TRBV5-1 and TRBJ1-1): KAGVTQTPRYLIKTRGQQVTLSCSPISGHRSVSWYQQTPGQGLQFLFEYFSETQRNKGNFPGRFSGRQFSNSRSEMNVSTLELGDSALYLCASSTGVRNTEAFFGQGTRLTVV.

V is TRBV6-6 and J is TRBJ2-2, with 11 bases identical to TRBD2. The germline V gene encodes CDR1 MNHNY and CDR2 SVGAGI (reference sequence). CDR3 length: 15 amino acids. V lost 7 bases, J lost 4 bases, and 5 bases stayed unmatched. CDR3 nucleotides: TGTGCCAGCATTGCCACTAGCGGGAGCACCGGGGAGCTGTTTTTT. It is translated as CASIATSGSTGELFF.

The chain carries TRBV6-5 and TRBJ1-5; D is ambiguous. Germline CDR1 is MNHEY and CDR2 is SVGAGI. The length of the CDR3 is 12 residues. V lost 7 bases and J 2 bases, leaving 6 bases between the germline ends. The DNA for the CDR3 is TGTGCCAGCACCACCGGCAATCAGCCCCAGCATTTT. This encodes CASTTGNQPQHF.

As DNA, the CDR3 is TGCGCCAGCACCGACTCAATAGGAAGCACCGGGGAGCTGTTTTTT. Translated, it gives CASTDSIGSTGELFF. This chain uses TRBV5-1 with TRBJ2-2; D is uncertain. The CDR3 has 15 residues. The ends were cut back, 6 bases at V and 4 bases at J, with 16 bases in the middle. Germline V gene data show CDR1 as SGHRS and CDR2 as YFSETQ.

The rearrangement joins TRBV27 to TRBJ2-7, with D perhaps being TRBD1 or TRBD2 (5 bases each). This CDR3 is 13 amino acids long. V was trimmed by 6 bases and J by 7 bases, leaving 16 bases between them. The V gene's germline CDR1 is MNHEY and CDR2 SMNVEV (reference sequence). CDR3 amino acids: CASSLRDGWEQYF. Here the CDR3 DNA reads TGTGCCAGCAGCCTTAGGGACGGCTGGGAGCAGTACTTC.

This clone was detected only once. V usage is TRBV2 and J usage is TRBJ2-1; 11 bases fit TRBD2. Per the germline V gene, CDR1 is SNHLY and CDR2 is FYNNEI. Trimming took 3 bases from V and 0 from J; bases not matched to a gene: 4. CDR3 length: 17 residues. This CDR3 reads CASSDASGGSSYNEQFF. The CDR3 nucleotides are TGTGCCAGCAGTGACGCTAGCGGGGGGAGCTCCTACAATGAGCAGTTCTTC.

The chain employs TRBV18 and TRBJ2-6, with no clear D. This CDR3 has 15 residues. From germline, CDR1 is KGHSH and CDR2 LQKENI. Trimming removed 4 bases from V and 0 bases from J, with 7 bases in between. DNA for the CDR3: TGTGCCAGCTCACTAGGGATCTCTGGGGCCAACGTCCTGACTTTC. It encodes CASSLGISGANVLTF.

The chain links TRBV14 to TRBJ2-7, with D tentatively TRBD1 (5 bases). The germline V gene encodes CDR1 SGHDN and CDR2 FVKESK. The CDR3 is made up of 12 amino acids. Trimming cost V 4 bases and J 2 bases, with 6 bases left between them. CDR3 coding DNA: TGTGCCAGCAGCCGACAGACCTACGAGCAGTACTTC. This translates into CASSRQTYEQYF.

About this clone itself: Since the CDR3 does not end with the conserved phenylalanine or tryptophan, this likely comes from a read error. The rearrangement uses TRBV6-5 and TRBJ1-2; no clear D. The CDR3 spans 14 residues. V was trimmed by 0 bases and J by 4 bases, leaving 9 bases between them. Germline values: CDR1 MNHEY, CDR2 SVGAGI. CDR3 coding DNA: TGTGCCAGCAGTTACTCGACCCAGTCCTATGGCTACACCCTC. Translation: CASSYSTQSYGYTL.

The chain is built from TRBV6-2 or TRBV6-3 and TRBJ1-2; no clear D gene. This CDR3 region has 15 residues. Germline assignment: CDR1 MNHEY and CDR2 SVGEGT. With 0 bases removed from V and 1 base from J, the gap between germline ends came to 9 bases. CDR3 protein: CASSYSKEINYGYTF. Written as DNA, the CDR3 is TGTGCCAGCAGTTACTCGAAGGAGATTAACTATGGCTACACCTTC.

V gene TRBV6-6 combines with J gene TRBJ1-5; D is perhaps TRBD1 (6 bases). The CDR3 is made up of 12 amino acids. V was pared by 10 bases and J by 4 bases, with 11 bases between. Germline CDR1 MNHNY, CDR2 SVGAGI (reference sequence). CDR3 region: CAIKGGNQPQHF. CDR3 sequence (DNA): TGTGCCATCAAGGGGGGGAATCAGCCCCAGCATTTT.

This clone was counted once. The chain uses TRBV10-3 and TRBJ1-4, with 9 nucleotides matching TRBD1. This CDR3 is 15 amino acids long. V lost 2 bases and J lost 8; bases outside the gene matches: 6. Germline V gene lookup returns CDR1 ENHRY and CDR2 SYGVKD. The CDR3 region has the DNA TGTGCCATCAGTGAGGGACAGGGGTTCGGAGAAAAACTGTTTTTT. Translation: CAISEGQGFGEKLFF.

The chain links TRBV9 to TRBJ1-1; no reliable D call. This CDR3 comprises 15 residues. Looked up from germline, CDR1 is SGDLS and CDR2 is YYNGEE. Trimming shortened V by 2 bases and J by 5 bases, and 16 bases separated the two germline ends. The CDR3 is CASSVSDKVRTEAFF. In DNA form, the CDR3 reads TGTGCCAGCAGCGTTTCTGACAAGGTGAGAACTGAAGCTTTCTTT.